Below, one TCR beta chain is given with its context. Its target antigen remains unknown. Base qualities are missing; no much larger clone stands one base away. The data stem from a study of blood T cell repertoires in COVID-19 (dated by TCRdb to 2019 to 2021). Background for the entire study: Samples covering the acute and convalescent phases of COVID-19 were provided by collaborators in the United States, Italy and Spain. The repertoires were released in a freely available public database meant as a resource for research on the immune response to SARS-CoV-2. The samples were drawn from the first 160 participants of the ongoing ImmuneRACE study and from 1,254 subjects provided by 6 global collaborators. The dataset comprised deeply sampled blood TCRbeta repertoires from subjects exposed to, actively infected with, or recovered from COVID-19. The material from the prospective study consisted of cDNA or gDNA derived from T cells, B-cell-depleted T cells, or PBMCs. A de-identified subject ID, COVID-19 status, age in years and sex were almost always included in the sample metadata. HLA class I and class II types, where available, came from metadata supplied by the sample provider rather than from assay-based typing. Points the paper makes about the study in general: Clinical and demographic metadata were provided uncurated, with the amount varying by source and participant.

The immunoSEQ Assay, a bias-controlled multiplex PCR, was used to amplify TCRbeta CDR3 regions from genomic DNA. Concerning the study's data processing: The number of nucleated cells in each sample was estimated by amplification of reference gene primers within the assay. Sequence reads were collapsed and filtered to measure the absolute abundance of every unique TCRbeta CDR3 rearrangement. For each sample, productive Simpson clonality was calculated by taking the square root of Simpson's diversity index across productive rearrangements. The source is immuneACCESS, and TCRdb retained only in-frame sequences with V and J called. Part of the clones is not carried over; for the studies checked, unresolved V genes explain less than half of this, and the remainder is unexplained. V and J calls and clone size are copied from that table; D and trimming were computed from the DNA. The sample records about 47,000 clones, 80% to 85% of which are singletons. The ten largest clonotypes hold 14% of the sample.

Whole blood was collected in K2EDTA tubes by collaborating institutions according to the institutions' own protocols. For TCRbeta analysis, collaborators shipped samples in one of three forms: frozen whole blood, isolated PBMCs, or DNA extracted from either of those sample types. From cysteine to phenylalanine, the CDR3 is 13 amino acids long. Left in the record is the CDR3 DNA by itself, 39 bases read in frame from the first base. Unmatched junction bases come to 2, with V trimmed by 5 bases and J by 0 bases. CDR1 SGHRS and CDR2 YFSETQ are derived from the germline V gene. This sequence was found in a human donor with acute or convalescent COVID-19. The donor label of this sample is uncertain. The sample taken for sequencing was peripheral blood. The V and J genes are TRBV5-1 and TRBJ2-7; 7 bases in the junction line up with TRBD2. The DNA sequence reads TGCGCCAGCAGGACGGGGGGCTCCTACGAGCAGTACTTC. Translated, this is CASRTGGSYEQYF.